This TCR beta chain was captured in a study of OX40 agonist ivuxolimab in advanced cancers. Study-level background: The patients received agonistic anti-OX40 (CD134) antibody ivuxolimab. Males comprised about 84% of the group, whose mean age was 60 years (range about 23 to 80).

Autoimmune disease history or systemic immunosuppression excluded patients. The V gene's germline CDR1 is MNHNY and CDR2 SVGAGI (reference sequence). V gave up 1 base and J gave up 5 bases, with 11 bases separating them. The CDR3 spans 14 residues. Sequencing was performed with immunoSEQ multiplex PCR; in TCRdb, only in-frame clones are kept and a portion is missing. In the table there are approximately 100,000 clones, approximately 90% of which are singletons. The input for sequencing was CD4+ or CD8+ T cells sorted from blood, taken in a trial of the OX40 agonist ivuxolimab. This TCR came from an adult with an advanced solid tumor such as melanoma, head and neck, liver or kidney cancer. The V and J genes are TRBV6-6 and TRBJ1-1; D not resolved. CDR3 region: CASSYLISNTEAFF. The CDR3 DNA follows: TGTGCCAGCAGTTACTTGATTTCTAATACTGAAGCTTTCTTT.